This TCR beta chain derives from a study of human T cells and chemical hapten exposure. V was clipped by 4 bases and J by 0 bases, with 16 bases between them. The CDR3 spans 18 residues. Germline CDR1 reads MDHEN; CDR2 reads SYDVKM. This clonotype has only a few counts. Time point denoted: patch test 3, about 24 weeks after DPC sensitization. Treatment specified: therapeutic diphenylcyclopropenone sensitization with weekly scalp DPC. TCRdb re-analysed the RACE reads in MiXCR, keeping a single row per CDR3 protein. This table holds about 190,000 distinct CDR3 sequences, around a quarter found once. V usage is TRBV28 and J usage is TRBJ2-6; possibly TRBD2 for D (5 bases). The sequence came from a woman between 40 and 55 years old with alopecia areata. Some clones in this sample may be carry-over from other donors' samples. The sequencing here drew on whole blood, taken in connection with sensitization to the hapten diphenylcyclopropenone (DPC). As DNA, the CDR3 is TGTGCCAGCAGTTACCCGGCGCCAGACTACTCTGGGGCCAACGTCCTGACTTTC. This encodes CASSYPAPDYSGANVLTF.